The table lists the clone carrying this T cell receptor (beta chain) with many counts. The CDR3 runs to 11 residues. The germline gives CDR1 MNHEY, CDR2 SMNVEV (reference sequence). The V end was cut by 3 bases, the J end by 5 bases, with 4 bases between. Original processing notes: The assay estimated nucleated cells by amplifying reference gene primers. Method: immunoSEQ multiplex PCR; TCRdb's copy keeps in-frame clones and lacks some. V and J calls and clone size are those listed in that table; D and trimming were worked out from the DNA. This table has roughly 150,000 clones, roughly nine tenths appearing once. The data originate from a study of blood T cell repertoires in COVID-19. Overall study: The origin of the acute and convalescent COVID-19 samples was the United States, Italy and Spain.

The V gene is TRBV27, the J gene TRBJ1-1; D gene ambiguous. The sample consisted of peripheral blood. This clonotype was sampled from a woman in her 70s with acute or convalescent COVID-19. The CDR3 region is CASSFSTEAFF. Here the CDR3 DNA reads TGTGCCAGCAGTTTTTCGACTGAAGCTTTCTTT.